This T cell receptor (beta chain) was sequenced for a study of shared clonotypes between healthy human individuals (TCRdb year 2020). Broadly, across the study: Three men and a couple of women, aged 18 to 49 years, made up the cohort. For each donor, CD4 naive and CD4 memory were each run on three plates, CD8 naive on two plates, and CD8 memory on one plate. Blood TCR repertoires of roughly 5 healthy adults were deeply sequenced to estimate repertoire size and the extent of clonotype sharing between individuals. Libraries were prepared and TCR repertoires were sequenced by different laboratories using diverse techniques, in order to increase sequencing depth and limit assay-specific biases. Per donor, leukapheresis produced somewhere between about 0.85 and 10 billion PBMCs. Findings and caveats that apply to the study as a whole: Across several donors, around 5.4% of naive CD4, approximately 3.5% of naive CD8, about 2% of memory CD4, and about 0.4% of memory CD8 clonotypes were shared. Because the study included only a small number of donors, the genetic and exposure-history diversity represented was limited. Even with the large sequencing depth, rarefaction of the sorted-subset datasets indicated that sequencing was incomplete. Compared with non-shared clonotypes, the clonotypes found in all four sorted-subset donors had higher generation probabilities. Naive subsets generally had larger estimated clonotype richness than memory subsets did. Pairwise subsampling led to the expectation that sequencing depth would affect the degree of clonotype sharing among donors. Sampling was restricted to blood, and TCR repertoires in tissue are likely to differ from TCR repertoires in blood.

Using the deep immunoSEQ assay, multiplex PCR amplified TCR CDR3 regions from genomic DNA. For each cell subset, the extracted genomic DNA was distributed evenly across all wells of several immunoSEQ 96-well plates, and each plate served as one replicate. Each replicate PCR for sorted subsets received about 210 ng genomic DNA, equal to about 30,000 T cell genomes. The purified libraries were quantified using a Qubit 3.0 fluorometer, sized with a Bioanalyzer 2100, and then quantified again using the KAPA Library Quantification kit. Every immunoSEQ 96-well plate was sequenced on a dedicated single-read 150-cycle Illumina NextSeq 550 flow cell. For the original study's pipeline: Because the immunoSEQ output included only junctional sequences and no quality scores, the filtering could not be the same as the filtering used for full-length reads. To assign V/J genes and CDR3, sequences were annotated using PyIR, a Python wrapper for IgBLAST v1.9, with IMGT germline references. Reads were filtered out if the reads had weak V/J assignments (E-value above 1e-6), no CDR3, stop codons, out-of-frame junctions, or ambiguous translated residues. V3J clonotypes were defined as sequences sharing an identical inferred V gene, J gene, and CDR3 amino acid sequence. Percentage overlap between repertoires was calculated by dividing the number of shared unique clonotypes by the size of the smaller repertoire. Richness of each repertoire was evaluated using RTK rarefaction, the Chao1 estimator, and Recon v2.1 estimates of unobserved clonotypes. For all TCRbeta clonotypes obtained by the gDNA method from several donors, generation probabilities were computed with OLGA. TCRdb re-hosts the immuneACCESS table, in-frame sequences only. Its copies lack some clones; in the studies checked, an unresolved V gene accounts for under half of them, and the cause for the rest is not known. V, J and clone size derive from that table, while D and trimming were established from the DNA sequence. This sample comprises roughly 2.2 million clones, 80% to 95% of them detected only once. Of the sample, around 0.35% falls within the top ten clones.

The CDR3 spans 15 residues, from the cysteine through the phenylalanine. The retained sequence is limited to the CDR3, 45 bases, with the frame set at the first base. V ends up 5 bases short and J 1 base short, with an unmatched junction base count of 5. CDR1 and CDR2, per the germline V gene, are KGHSH and LQKENI. As for this clone: No cognate antigen has been identified for it. No qualities accompany the bases; no much larger clone lies one base away.

Healthy HIV-negative adults with no recently reported acute infections or vaccinations were included as donors. Only Caucasian adults living in Nashville, Tennessee, USA were represented among the donors. CD4+ T cells were enriched by magnetic negative selection; naive cells were then positively selected on CD45RA, and the negative fraction formed the memory subset. Blood was collected by leukapheresis, and PBMCs were isolated by Ficoll-Histopaque density gradient centrifugation and then cryopreserved in liquid nitrogen vapor phase. Purity and quantity of every magnetically sorted T cell population were checked by analytical flow cytometry. Genomic DNA was isolated from each sorted fraction and quantified by UV absorbance on a Nanodrop 2000c.

This receptor was identified in a man aged 18 to 35 in good health. Some clones in this sample may be carry-over from other donors' samples. Sequenced: naive CD4+ T cells from PBMCs. Sample cell subset or site, as interpreted from the label and publication: CD45RA+ positively selected. The chain couples TRBV18 to TRBJ2-7; 10 bases in the middle match TRBD1. The nucleotide sequence reads TGTGCCAGCTCAACCCGGGACAGGGGTTCCTACGAGCAGTACTTC. This yields the protein CASSTRDRGSYEQYF.